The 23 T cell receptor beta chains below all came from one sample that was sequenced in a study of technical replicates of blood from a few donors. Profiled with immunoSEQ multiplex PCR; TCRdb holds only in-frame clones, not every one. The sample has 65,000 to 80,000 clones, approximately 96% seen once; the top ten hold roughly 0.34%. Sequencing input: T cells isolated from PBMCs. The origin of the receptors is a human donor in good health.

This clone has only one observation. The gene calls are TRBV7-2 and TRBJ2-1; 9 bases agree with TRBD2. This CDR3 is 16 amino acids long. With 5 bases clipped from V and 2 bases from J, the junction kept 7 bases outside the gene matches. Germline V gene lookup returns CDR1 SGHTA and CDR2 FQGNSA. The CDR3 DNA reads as TGTGCCAGCAGCCGGCCCGGGACTAGCCCCTACAATGAGCAGTTCTTC. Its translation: CASSRPGTSPYNEQFF.

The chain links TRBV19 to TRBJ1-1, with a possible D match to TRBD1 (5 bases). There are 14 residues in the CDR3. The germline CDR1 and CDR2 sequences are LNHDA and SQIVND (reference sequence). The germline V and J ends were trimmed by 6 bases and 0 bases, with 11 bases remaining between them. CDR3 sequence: CASRGDYMNTEAFF. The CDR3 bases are TGTGCCAGTAGAGGGGACTACATGAACACTGAAGCTTTCTTT.

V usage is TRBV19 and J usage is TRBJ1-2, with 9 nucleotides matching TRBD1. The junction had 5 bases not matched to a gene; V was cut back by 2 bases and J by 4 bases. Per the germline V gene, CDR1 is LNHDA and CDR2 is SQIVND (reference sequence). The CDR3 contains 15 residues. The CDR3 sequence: CASSISTGGFYGYTF. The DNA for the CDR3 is TGTGCCAGTAGTATATCAACAGGGGGCTTCTATGGCTACACCTTC.

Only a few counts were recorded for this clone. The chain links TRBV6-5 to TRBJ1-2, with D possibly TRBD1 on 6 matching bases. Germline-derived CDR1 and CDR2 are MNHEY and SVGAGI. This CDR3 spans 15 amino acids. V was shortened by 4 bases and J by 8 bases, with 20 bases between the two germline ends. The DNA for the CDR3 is TGTGCCAGCAGTTCCGATACAGGGATCTTCGGAGGCTACACCTTC. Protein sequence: CASSSDTGIFGGYTF.

In DNA form, the CDR3 reads TGTGCCAGCGTCCCGTTCGGCGGCACCGGGGAGCTGTTTTTT. Its translation: CASVPFGGTGELFF. V gene TRBV6-1 combines with J gene TRBJ2-2; D gene ambiguous. Germline V lookup: CDR1 MNHNS, CDR2 SASEGT. This CDR3 has 14 residues. V was cut by 8 bases and J by 4 bases, with 14 bases left in between.

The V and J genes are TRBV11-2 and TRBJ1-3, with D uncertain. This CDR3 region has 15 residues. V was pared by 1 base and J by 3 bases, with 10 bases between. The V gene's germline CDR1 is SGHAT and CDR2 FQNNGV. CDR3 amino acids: CASSLVSVSGNTIYF. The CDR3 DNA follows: TGTGCCAGCAGCTTAGTGTCTGTTAGTGGAAACACCATATATTTT.

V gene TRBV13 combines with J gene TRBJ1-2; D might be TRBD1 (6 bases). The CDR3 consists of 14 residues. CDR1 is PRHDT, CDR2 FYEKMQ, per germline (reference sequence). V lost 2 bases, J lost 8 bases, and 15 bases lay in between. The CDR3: CASSLQGTMGGYTF. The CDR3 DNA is TGTGCCAGCAGCTTACAGGGGACCATGGGGGGCTACACCTTC.

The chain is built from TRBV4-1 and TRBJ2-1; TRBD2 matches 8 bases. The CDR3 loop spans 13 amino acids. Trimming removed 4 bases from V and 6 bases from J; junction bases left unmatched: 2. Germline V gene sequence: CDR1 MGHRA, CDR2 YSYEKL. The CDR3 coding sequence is TGCGCCAGCAGCCTCGGGACTAGCAATGAGCAGTTCTTC. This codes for CASSLGTSNEQFF.

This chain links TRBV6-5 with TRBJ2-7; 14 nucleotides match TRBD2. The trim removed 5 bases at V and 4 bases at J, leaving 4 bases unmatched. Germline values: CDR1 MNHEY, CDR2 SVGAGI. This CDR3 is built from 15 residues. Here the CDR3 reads CASSAGLAGAYEQYF. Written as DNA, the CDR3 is TGTGCCAGCAGTGCGGGACTAGCGGGAGCGTACGAGCAGTACTTC.

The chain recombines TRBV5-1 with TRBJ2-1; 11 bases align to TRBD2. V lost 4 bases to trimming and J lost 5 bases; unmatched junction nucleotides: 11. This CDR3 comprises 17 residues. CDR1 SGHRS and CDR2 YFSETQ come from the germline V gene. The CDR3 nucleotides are TGCGCCAGCAGCCGCCGCCCGACTAGCGGGGTGAACAATGAGCAGTTCTTC. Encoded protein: CASSRRPTSGVNNEQFF.

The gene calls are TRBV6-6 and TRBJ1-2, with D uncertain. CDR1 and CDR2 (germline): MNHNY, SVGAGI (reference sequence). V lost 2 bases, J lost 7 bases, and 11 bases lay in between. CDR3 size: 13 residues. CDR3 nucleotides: TGTGCCAGCAGTTACCCGGGGAACAGTGGCTACACCTTC. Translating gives CASSYPGNSGYTF.

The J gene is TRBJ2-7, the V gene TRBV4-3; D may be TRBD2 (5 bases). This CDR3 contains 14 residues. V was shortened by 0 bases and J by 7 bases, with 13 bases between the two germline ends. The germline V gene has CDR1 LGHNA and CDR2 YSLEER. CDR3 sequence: CASSQEEAGGEQYF. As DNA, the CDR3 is TGCGCCAGCAGCCAAGAGGAGGCCGGAGGAGAGCAGTACTTC.

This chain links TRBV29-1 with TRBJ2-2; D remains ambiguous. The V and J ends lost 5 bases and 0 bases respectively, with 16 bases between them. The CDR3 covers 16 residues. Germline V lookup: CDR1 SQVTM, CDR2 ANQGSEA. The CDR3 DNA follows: TGCAGCGTTTATCTAACAGAGAGCTCGAACACCGGGGAGCTGTTTTTT. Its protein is CSVYLTESSNTGELFF.

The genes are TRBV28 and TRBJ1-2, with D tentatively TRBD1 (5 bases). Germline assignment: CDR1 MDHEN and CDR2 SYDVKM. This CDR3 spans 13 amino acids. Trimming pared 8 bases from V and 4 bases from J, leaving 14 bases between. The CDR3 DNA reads TGTGCCAGCTTTGGCGGGGGTTTCTATGGCTACACCTTC. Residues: CASFGGGFYGYTF.

CDR3 coding DNA: TGTGCCAGCTTAAATGGAGTCAATCAGCCCCAGCATTTT. Translation: CASLNGVNQPQHF. This chain links TRBV2 with TRBJ1-5; D is unclear. The CDR3 runs 13 residues. The germline V gene encodes CDR1 SNHLY and CDR2 FYNNEI. Trimming pared 8 bases from V and 3 bases from J, leaving 11 bases between.

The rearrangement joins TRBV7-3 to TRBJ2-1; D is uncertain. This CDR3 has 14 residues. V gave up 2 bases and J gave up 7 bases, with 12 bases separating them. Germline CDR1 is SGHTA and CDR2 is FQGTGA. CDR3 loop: CASSLFSDGNEQFF. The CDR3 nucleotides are TGTGCCAGCAGCTTATTCAGCGACGGTAATGAGCAGTTCTTC.

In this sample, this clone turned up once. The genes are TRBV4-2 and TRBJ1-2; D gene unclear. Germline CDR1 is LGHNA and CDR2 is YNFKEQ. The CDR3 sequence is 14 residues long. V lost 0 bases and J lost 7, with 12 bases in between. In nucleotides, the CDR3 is TGTGCCAGCAGCCAAGATGTCGGACTCGGTGGCTACACCTTC. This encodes CASSQDVGLGGYTF.

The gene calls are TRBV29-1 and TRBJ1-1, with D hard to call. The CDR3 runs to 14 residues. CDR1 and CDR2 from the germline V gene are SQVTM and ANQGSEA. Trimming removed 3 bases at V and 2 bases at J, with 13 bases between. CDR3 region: CSVDHGGSNTEAFF. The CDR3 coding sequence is TGCAGCGTTGATCACGGCGGGTCAAACACTGAAGCTTTCTTT.

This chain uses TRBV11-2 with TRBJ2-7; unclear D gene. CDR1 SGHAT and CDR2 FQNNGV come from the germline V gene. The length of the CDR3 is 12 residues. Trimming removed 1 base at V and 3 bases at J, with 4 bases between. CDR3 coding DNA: TGTGCCAGCAGCTTAGCCGGCTACGAGCAGTACTTC. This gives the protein CASSLAGYEQYF.

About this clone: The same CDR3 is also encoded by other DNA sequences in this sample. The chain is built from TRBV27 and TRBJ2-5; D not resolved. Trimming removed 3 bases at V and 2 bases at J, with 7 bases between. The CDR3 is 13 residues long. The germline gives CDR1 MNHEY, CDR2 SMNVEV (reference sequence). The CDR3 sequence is CASSLSRQETQYF. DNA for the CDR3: TGTGCCAGCAGTTTGAGTCGTCAAGAGACCCAGTACTTC.

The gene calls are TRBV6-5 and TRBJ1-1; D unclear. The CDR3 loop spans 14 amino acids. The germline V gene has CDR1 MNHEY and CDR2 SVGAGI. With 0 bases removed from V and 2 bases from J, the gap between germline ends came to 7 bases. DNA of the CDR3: TGTGCCAGCAGTTACTCTCCGGGAAACACTGAAGCTTTCTTT. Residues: CASSYSPGNTEAFF.

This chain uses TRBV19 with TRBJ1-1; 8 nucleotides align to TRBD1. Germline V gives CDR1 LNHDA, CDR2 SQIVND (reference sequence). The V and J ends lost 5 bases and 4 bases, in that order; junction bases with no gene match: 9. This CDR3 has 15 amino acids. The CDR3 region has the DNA TGTGCCAGTAGTCCCCTGGACAGGGAAGTCACTGAAGCTTTCTTT. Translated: CASSPLDREVTEAFF.

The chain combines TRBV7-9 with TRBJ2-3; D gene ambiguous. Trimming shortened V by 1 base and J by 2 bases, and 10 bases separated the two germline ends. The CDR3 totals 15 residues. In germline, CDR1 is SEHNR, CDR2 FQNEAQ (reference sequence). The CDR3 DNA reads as TGTGCCAGCAGCTTAGGCCCAGCGAACACAGATACGCAGTATTTT. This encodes CASSLGPANTDTQYF.